A single sample is the source of the 3 T cell receptor beta chains below, sequenced in a study of blood T cell repertoires in COVID-19. The table came from immunoSEQ multiplex PCR; TCRdb's copy has only in-frame clones and leaves some out. The table includes roughly 120,000 clones, around 90% detected once. Material for sequencing was peripheral blood. These receptors originate from a man in his fifties with COVID-19, enrolled during active disease.

The CDR3 DNA follows: TGTGCCAGCAGCCGACGGACAGGGGGAAATGAAAAACTGTTTTTT. Translating it yields CASSRRTGGNEKLFF. The rearrangement uses TRBV3-1 (or the pseudogene TRBV3-2) and TRBJ1-4; the match to TRBD1 covers 10 bases. Germline values: CDR1 LGHDT, CDR2 YNNKEL (reference sequence). The CDR3 sequence is 15 residues long. With V trimmed by 4 bases and J by 5 bases, 4 bases remained unmatched.

The gene calls are TRBV28 and TRBJ1-4; 9 positions match TRBD1. CDR3 length equals 15 residues. CDR1 and CDR2 from the germline V gene are MDHEN and SYDVKM. With 6 bases clipped from V and 5 bases from J, the junction kept 7 bases outside the gene matches. The CDR3 region has the DNA TGTGCCAGCAGACCGACGGGACAGGGCAATGAAAAACTGTTTTTT. Protein: CASRPTGQGNEKLFF. Complete variable domain (other parts from reference TRBV28 and TRBJ1-4): DVKVTQSSRYLVKRTGEKVFLECVQDMDHENMFWYRQDPGLGLRLIYFSYDVKMKEKGDIPEGYSVSREKKERFSLILESASTNQTSMYLCASRPTGQGNEKLFFGSGTQLSVL.

The V gene is TRBV19, the J gene TRBJ2-1; 7 bases map to TRBD1. Germline V lookup: CDR1 LNHDA, CDR2 SQIVND (reference sequence). V was clipped by 8 bases and J by 9 bases; unmatched bases: 4. CDR3 size: 11 residues. The CDR3 sequence is CASRTGVEQFF. The CDR3 bases are TGTGCCAGTCGTACAGGGGTTGAGCAGTTCTTC.